This TCR beta chain originates from a study of graft-versus-host responses after intestinal transplantation. In the study overall: Transplant types were multivisceral, liver-intestinal, or isolated intestinal. Anti-thymocyte globulin served as induction for all recipients, who then took tacrolimus and steroids for about 3 years. General study results and limits: Among circulating GvH clones, peak levels were associated with early post-transplant declines in HvG clones. The recipient marrow held GvH clones, and some of them showed up first in ileum or blood.

The assay was immunoSEQ multiplex PCR, and TCRdb's table has in-frame clones only and misses some. The table shows 100,000 to 110,000 clones, with roughly nine tenths occurring only once. The CDR3 length is 15 residues. The V end was cut by 0 bases, the J end by 1 base, with 10 bases between. Per the germline V gene, CDR1 is SGHNT and CDR2 is YYREEE (reference sequence). To note about this clone: Antigen specificity is unknown.

The V call is TRBV5-4, the J call TRBJ2-5; D gene ambiguous. The sequence came from a human donor who was the organ donor for an intestinal transplant. Sequenced material: unstimulated CD4+ T cells sorted from spleen or lymph node cells, taken before transplant. CDR3 protein: CASSLGPRVQETQYF. CDR3 coding DNA: TGTGCCAGCAGCTTGGGCCCGAGAGTCCAAGAGACCCAGTACTTC. Based on the CDR3 plus reference TRBV5-4 and TRBJ2-5, the full variable domain is ETGVTQSPTHLIKTRGQQVTLRCSSQSGHNTVSWYQQALGQGPQFIFQYYREEENGRGNFPPRFSGLQFPNYSSELNVNALELDDSALYLCASSLGPRVQETQYFGPGTRLLVL.